Listed below are T cell receptor beta chains from one sample, sequenced in a study of shared clonotypes between healthy human individuals. The table came from immunoSEQ multiplex PCR; TCRdb's copy has only in-frame clones and leaves some out. This sample has around 2.1 million clones, with approximately 94% found just once. Material for sequencing was naive CD4+ T cells sorted from blood. Source of these receptors: a man aged 18 to 30 in good health. The CDR3 runs from the conserved cysteine through the conserved F or W. Fields, in order: J gene, clone size, D gene, V gene, CDR3 DNA, CDR3 protein. D genes are given only for firm matches. Part of the rows lack a size; the others show once, few, many or a class for expanded clones.

j_gene: TRBJ1-1; abundance: .; d_gene: .; v_gene: TRBV6-5; CDR3nt: TGTGCCAGCAGCCACCGGACGGCGGGGAACACTGAAGCTTTCTTT; CDR3aa: CASSHRTAGNTEAFF
j_gene: TRBJ2-7; abundance: .; d_gene: .; v_gene: TRBV6-4; CDR3nt: TGTGCCAGCAGTGAGGGGGACATAATCAGCTGCGAGCAGTACTTC; CDR3aa: CASSEGDIISCEQYF
j_gene: TRBJ2-1; abundance: .; d_gene: .; v_gene: TRBV11-2; CDR3nt: TGTGCCAGCAGCTTAGAATTAACGGCTTACAATGAGCAGTTCTTC; CDR3aa: CASSLELTAYNEQFF
j_gene: TRBJ1-2; abundance: .; d_gene: .; v_gene: TRBV6-5; CDR3nt: TGTGCCAGCAGTTACTCGACGGGGGACTATGGCTACACCTTC; CDR3aa: CASSYSTGDYGYTF
j_gene: TRBJ2-3; abundance: .; d_gene: .; v_gene: TRBV25-1; CDR3nt: TGTGCCAGTGGTAGCGTCGGCACAGATACGCAGTATTTT; CDR3aa: CASGSVGTDTQYF
j_gene: TRBJ1-2; abundance: .; d_gene: .; v_gene: TRBV9; CDR3nt: TGTGCCAGCAGCGTAGACGGGCAGAACTATGGCTACACCTTC; CDR3aa: CASSVDGQNYGYTF
j_gene: TRBJ1-6; abundance: once; d_gene: TRBD1; v_gene: TRBV19; CDR3nt: TGTGCCAGTAGTATAGGACAGGGAAATTCACCCCTCCACTTT; CDR3aa: CASSIGQGNSPLHF
j_gene: TRBJ2-3; abundance: .; d_gene: .; v_gene: TRBV30; CDR3nt: TGTGCCTGGGGCCGTGGGGTAGATACGCAGTATTTT; CDR3aa: CAWGRGVDTQYF
j_gene: TRBJ2-7; abundance: .; d_gene: TRBD2; v_gene: TRBV4-3; CDR3nt: TGCGCCAGCAGCCAAACGGGACTAGCGGGAGAGTACGAGCAGTACTTC; CDR3aa: CASSQTGLAGEYEQYF
j_gene: TRBJ2-7; abundance: .; d_gene: TRBD1; v_gene: TRBV6-6; CDR3nt: TGTGCCAGCAGTCCCCGGGACAGGAACTCCTACGAGCAGTACTTC; CDR3aa: CASSPRDRNSYEQYF
j_gene: TRBJ2-4; abundance: .; d_gene: TRBD2; v_gene: TRBV28; CDR3nt: TGTGCCAGCAGTTCTAGGACTAGCGGGGGGGCGAACTTC; CDR3aa: CASSSRTSGGANF
j_gene: TRBJ1-1; abundance: .; d_gene: .; v_gene: TRBV20-1; CDR3nt: TGCAGTGCTCGTAATGAAGGTGAAGCTTTCTTT; CDR3aa: CSARNEGEAFF
j_gene: TRBJ2-6; abundance: .; d_gene: .; v_gene: TRBV10-2; CDR3nt: TGCGCCAGCATGGATTACAACTCTGGGGCCAACGTCCTGACTTTC; CDR3aa: CASMDYNSGANVLTF
j_gene: TRBJ2-7; abundance: once; d_gene: TRBD2; v_gene: TRBV6-6; CDR3nt: TGTGCCAGCAGTCGCTTCACTAGCGGGATTTACGAGCAGTACTTC; CDR3aa: CASSRFTSGIYEQYF
j_gene: TRBJ1-4; abundance: .; d_gene: .; v_gene: TRBV18; CDR3nt: TGTGCCAGCTCACTGGCAGCCACTATTGAAAAACTGTTTTTT; CDR3aa: CASSLAATIEKLFF
j_gene: TRBJ1-1; abundance: .; d_gene: .; v_gene: TRBV6-5; CDR3nt: TGTGCCAGCAGTTACTCTCCAGGGACAAGGAACACTGAAGCTTTCTTT; CDR3aa: CASSYSPGTRNTEAFF
j_gene: TRBJ2-3; abundance: .; d_gene: TRBD2; v_gene: TRBV5-3; CDR3nt: TGTGCCAGAAGCTTGAGCAGCGGGAGAGCTACAGATACGCAGTATTTT; CDR3aa: CARSLSSGRATDTQYF
j_gene: TRBJ2-5; abundance: .; d_gene: .; v_gene: TRBV5-1; CDR3nt: TGCGCCAGCAGCTCTACAGGACGTACCCAAGAGACCCAGTACTTC; CDR3aa: CASSSTGRTQETQYF
j_gene: TRBJ2-7; abundance: .; d_gene: .; v_gene: TRBV5-4; CDR3nt: TGTGCCAGCAGCCTCGGGGGCACCTACGAGCAGTACTTC; CDR3aa: CASSLGGTYEQYF
j_gene: TRBJ1-1; abundance: .; d_gene: .; v_gene: TRBV15; CDR3nt: TGTGCCACCAGCGGTTTACTGAGCACTGAAGCTTTCTTT; CDR3aa: CATSGLLSTEAFF
j_gene: TRBJ1-1; abundance: .; d_gene: .; v_gene: TRBV6-5; CDR3nt: TGTGCCAGCCTCGACGCCCAGAACACTGAAGCTTTCTTT; CDR3aa: CASLDAQNTEAFF
j_gene: TRBJ1-2; abundance: .; d_gene: .; v_gene: TRBV27; CDR3nt: TGTGCCAGCAGTTCTCGCTATGACGGGGCCTATGGCTACACCTTC; CDR3aa: CASSSRYDGAYGYTF
j_gene: TRBJ2-5; abundance: .; d_gene: TRBD1; v_gene: TRBV28; CDR3nt: TGTGCCAGCAGTTTATCCACAGGGGGCGCCGAGACCCAGTACTTC; CDR3aa: CASSLSTGGAETQYF
j_gene: TRBJ1-3; abundance: .; d_gene: .; v_gene: TRBV4-3; CDR3nt: TGCGCCAGCAGCCAAGATCCGGCCGGCGGGGGAAACACCATATATTTT; CDR3aa: CASSQDPAGGGNTIYF
j_gene: TRBJ2-1; abundance: .; d_gene: TRBD1; v_gene: TRBV28; CDR3nt: TGTGCCAGCAGTATTGCCGGGACAGGGGAATCCTACAATGAGCAGTTCTTC; CDR3aa: CASSIAGTGESYNEQFF
j_gene: TRBJ1-4; abundance: .; d_gene: .; v_gene: TRBV4-1; CDR3nt: TGCGCCAGCAGCCGGACAGTTAATGAAAAACTGTTTTTT; CDR3aa: CASSRTVNEKLFF
j_gene: TRBJ2-5; abundance: .; d_gene: .; v_gene: TRBV21-1; CDR3nt: TGTGCCAACCCATTCCCGGGACAGCAACAAGAGACCCAGTACTTC; CDR3aa: CANPFPGQQQETQYF
j_gene: TRBJ1-4; abundance: .; d_gene: TRBD1; v_gene: TRBV7-8; CDR3nt: TGTGCCAGCAGCCAGAGGACAGGGGATGGAGAAAAACTGTTTTTT; CDR3aa: CASSQRTGDGEKLFF
j_gene: TRBJ2-3; abundance: .; d_gene: .; v_gene: TRBV6-5; CDR3nt: TGTGCCAGCAGACTTACCGGGACTCCGGCAGATACGCAGTATTTT; CDR3aa: CASRLTGTPADTQYF
j_gene: TRBJ2-3; abundance: .; d_gene: TRBD2; v_gene: TRBV5-6; CDR3nt: TGTGCCAGCAGCCGGGGACTAGCGGGCACAGATACGCAGTATTTT; CDR3aa: CASSRGLAGTDTQYF
j_gene: TRBJ2-2; abundance: .; d_gene: TRBD2; v_gene: TRBV7-2; CDR3nt: TGTGCCAGCAGCTTAGCAAGACTAGCGGGAACCGGGGAGCTGTTTTTT; CDR3aa: CASSLARLAGTGELFF
j_gene: TRBJ1-3; abundance: .; d_gene: .; v_gene: TRBV6-1; CDR3nt: TGTGCCAGCAGGGGGACAGGAAACACCATATATTTT; CDR3aa: CASRGTGNTIYF
j_gene: TRBJ2-2; abundance: .; d_gene: .; v_gene: TRBV10-1; CDR3nt: TGCGCCAGCAGCCCTCGGCAGGGAACGGGCGGGGAGCTGTTTTTT; CDR3aa: CASSPRQGTGGELFF
j_gene: TRBJ1-3; abundance: .; d_gene: .; v_gene: TRBV6-5; CDR3nt: TGTGCCAGCAGTCGAGGGCAGCTCGGAAACACCATATATTTT; CDR3aa: CASSRGQLGNTIYF
j_gene: TRBJ2-7; abundance: .; d_gene: .; v_gene: TRBV28; CDR3nt: TGTGCCAGCACCCGAGGCAAGGGACCCTACGAGCAGTACTTC; CDR3aa: CASTRGKGPYEQYF
j_gene: TRBJ2-7; abundance: .; d_gene: TRBD2; v_gene: TRBV2; CDR3nt: TGTGCCAGCAGGCGGGCGGGGGACGAGCAGTACTTC; CDR3aa: CASRRAGDEQYF
j_gene: TRBJ1-4; abundance: .; d_gene: TRBD1; v_gene: TRBV18; CDR3nt: TGTGCCAGCTCACCACCGACAGGGACTAATGAAAAACTGTTTTTT; CDR3aa: CASSPPTGTNEKLFF
j_gene: TRBJ2-3; abundance: .; d_gene: TRBD2; v_gene: TRBV6-5; CDR3nt: TGTGCCAGCAGTTTTAGCGGGAGCCACACAGATACGCAGTATTTT; CDR3aa: CASSFSGSHTDTQYF
j_gene: TRBJ1-4; abundance: .; d_gene: TRBD1; v_gene: TRBV28; CDR3nt: TGTGCCAGCCGGGACAGGGAATTTACTAATGAAAAACTGTTTTTT; CDR3aa: CASRDREFTNEKLFF
j_gene: TRBJ2-6; abundance: .; d_gene: .; v_gene: TRBV6-1; CDR3nt: TGTGCCAGCTCCTGGGAAAGCTCTGGGGCCAACGTCCTGACTTTC; CDR3aa: CASSWESSGANVLTF
j_gene: TRBJ2-7; abundance: .; d_gene: .; v_gene: TRBV5-6; CDR3nt: TGTGCCAGCAGCTTGTCCGGTGCCCGGGAGCAGTACTTC; CDR3aa: CASSLSGAREQYF
j_gene: TRBJ2-3; abundance: .; d_gene: .; v_gene: TRBV4-1; CDR3nt: TGCGCCAGCAGCCAACCTTTTAGCGATACCACAGATACGCAGTATTTT; CDR3aa: CASSQPFSDTTDTQYF
j_gene: TRBJ1-5; abundance: .; d_gene: .; v_gene: TRBV5-5; CDR3nt: TGTGCCAGCAGCTTGAATAACAATCAGCCCCAGCATTTT; CDR3aa: CASSLNNNQPQHF
j_gene: TRBJ2-3; abundance: .; d_gene: TRBD2; v_gene: TRBV6-4; CDR3nt: TGTGCCAGCAGTGACGCGGGGGGGAGCACAGATACGCAGTATTTT; CDR3aa: CASSDAGGSTDTQYF
j_gene: TRBJ2-7; abundance: .; d_gene: TRBD2; v_gene: TRBV11-2; CDR3nt: TGTGCCAGCAGCCCAGGACTAGCGGGAGACGAGCAGTACTTC; CDR3aa: CASSPGLAGDEQYF
j_gene: TRBJ1-4; abundance: .; d_gene: .; v_gene: TRBV7-2; CDR3nt: TGTGCCAGCGGCCTGGTTGCAACTAATGAAAAACTGTTTTTT; CDR3aa: CASGLVATNEKLFF
j_gene: TRBJ2-3; abundance: .; d_gene: .; v_gene: TRBV29-1; CDR3nt: TGCAGCGTTGAAGATAGGACCGCTAGCACAGATACGCAGTATTTT; CDR3aa: CSVEDRTASTDTQYF
j_gene: TRBJ2-3; abundance: .; d_gene: .; v_gene: TRBV7-9; CDR3nt: TGTGCCAGCAGCTTAGAAGGGTCCACAGATACGCAGTATTTT; CDR3aa: CASSLEGSTDTQYF
j_gene: TRBJ2-2; abundance: .; d_gene: TRBD1; v_gene: TRBV6-5; CDR3nt: TGTGCCAGCAGTAGGACAGGGGTGGTGGCCGGGGAGCTGTTTTTT; CDR3aa: CASSRTGVVAGELFF
j_gene: TRBJ2-3; abundance: .; d_gene: .; v_gene: TRBV4-1; CDR3nt: TGCGCCAGCAGCCAAGATACTAGGGTAACAGATACGCAGTATTTT; CDR3aa: CASSQDTRVTDTQYF